This TCR beta chain came from a study of regulatory T cells in long-lasting Graves disease. Building of the TCR beta libraries involved iRepertoire HTBI primers and Arm-PCR of CDR3 regions. One entry per CDR3 protein results from TCRdb running MiXCR on the multiplex PCR reads. The sample records 430,000 or so distinct CDR3 sequences, roughly a fifth being singletons. This clonotype came up many times. Time point here: persistent/refractory GD, antithyroid drugs over 5 years with positive TRAb. PBMC-derived RNA was used for the TCR library. This CDR3 is 14 amino acids long. The V gene lost 5 bases and the J gene lost 2 bases, with 12 bases spanning the gap. Germline loops: CDR1 SGHVS, CDR2 FQNEAQ.

The chain couples TRBV7-8 to TRBJ2-5, with D possibly being TRBD1 (6 bases). The sequence came from a female donor with Graves disease. The source material was peripheral blood mononuclear cells (PBMCs), sampled when the disease was refractory, from a patient treated with antithyroid drugs. As DNA, the CDR3 is TGTGCCAGCAGCATGGGACATGTTCAAGAGACCCAGTACTTC. Residues: CASSMGHVQETQYF. Combining the CDR3 with reference TRBV7-8 and TRBJ2-5 gives the whole variable domain GAGVSQSPRYKVAKRGQDVALRCDPISGHVSLFWYQQALGQGPEFLTYFQNEAQLDKSGLPSDRFFAERPEGSVSTLKIQRTQQEDSAVYLCASSMGHVQETQYFGPGTRLLVL.